There are many counts of the clone carrying this T cell receptor (beta chain). Its antigen is still unknown. Construction of TCR beta libraries relied on iRepertoire HTBI primers and on Arm-PCR targeting CDR3 regions. TCRdb re-called the multiplex PCR reads through MiXCR, storing one row per CDR3 protein. This table holds over 350,000 distinct CDR3 sequences, 12% to 15% found once. Noted time point: newly diagnosed GD, antithyroid drugs for less than 3 months. The TCR library was made from RNA that had been extracted from PBMCs in TRIzol. These data belong to a study of regulatory T cells in long-lasting Graves disease. Study observations and caveats: Clonotypes that were public and shared totalled 2,500 to 3,500 in persistent patients versus over 800 in new patients. Owing to a sample size that was small, accuracy may have been reduced.

The CDR3 is 15 residues long. From germline, CDR1 is WSHSY and CDR2 SAAADI. Trimming took off 5 bases at V and 2 bases at J, with 16 bases between the two ends. The same data also went into a second study, on T cells in Graves' hyperthyroidism and ophthalmopathy. That paper states: First-round RT-PCR of the TCR CDR3 relied on the HTBI primer set. Onset of ophthalmopathy came a median around 7.1 months after the model predicted it.

The sequencing used peripheral blood mononuclear cells (PBMCs), collected at new diagnosis, from a patient treated with antithyroid drugs. The sequence was obtained from a woman aged 50 to 60 with Graves disease. V is TRBV10-2 and J is TRBJ2-7, with D maybe TRBD1 (5 bases). CDR3 DNA sequence: TGCGCCAGCAGTACCACCCCGACAGTAGCCTACGAGCAGTACTTC. Protein sequence: CASSTTPTVAYEQYF.